This T cell receptor (beta chain) was sequenced in a study of blood T cell repertoires in COVID-19. About the study: Researchers got acute and convalescent COVID-19 samples from the United States, Italy and Spain. T cells, B-cell-depleted T cells, or PBMCs provided the cDNA or gDNA that served as material.

The germline gives CDR1 SGHRS, CDR2 YFSETQ. The CDR3 is made up of 14 amino acids. V dropped 2 bases and J dropped 1 base, with 9 bases sitting between them. Per the study methods: Estimated nucleated cell counts came from reference gene primer amplification. Profiled with immunoSEQ multiplex PCR; TCRdb holds only in-frame clones, not every one. That table furnishes V, J and clone size, whereas the DNA furnished D and trimming. The sample has approximately 250,000 clones; over 75% are singletons. Enrolled during active infection, Seattle patients were then followed longitudinally. Sequenced input: peripheral blood. The receptor comes from a man aged 50 to 60 with COVID-19, enrolled during active disease. The chain combines TRBV5-1 with TRBJ2-5; a possible D gene is TRBD2 (6 bases). Here the CDR3 DNA reads TGCGCCAGCAGCTTTCAGGGAGGCCAAGAGACCCAGTACTTC. This codes for CASSFQGGQETQYF.